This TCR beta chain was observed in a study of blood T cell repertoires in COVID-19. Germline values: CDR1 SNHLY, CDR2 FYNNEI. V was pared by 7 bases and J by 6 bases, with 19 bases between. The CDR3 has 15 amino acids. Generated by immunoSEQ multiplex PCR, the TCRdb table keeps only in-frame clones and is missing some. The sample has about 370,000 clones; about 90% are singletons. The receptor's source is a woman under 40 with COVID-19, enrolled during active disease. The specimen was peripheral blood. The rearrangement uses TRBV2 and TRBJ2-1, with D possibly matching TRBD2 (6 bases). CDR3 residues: CASTSPSGAPNEQFF. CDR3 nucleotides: TGTGCCAGCACTTCTCCGTCGGGAGCCCCCAATGAGCAGTTCTTC.